What follows are 26 T cell receptor beta chains derived from one specimen sequenced in a study of cytomegalovirus exposure and HLA in healthy donors. PCR involved 60 Vbeta and 13 Jbeta primers. Assay: immunoSEQ multiplex PCR; the TCRdb copy retains only in-frame clones and omits some. The repertoire has roughly 160,000 clones, roughly 76% of them found once; the top ten carry approximately 2.2%. The specimen was PBMCs. The origin of the receptors is a male donor in good health and CMV-seronegative.

The table lists this clone with a few counts. The V and J genes are TRBV6-5 and TRBJ2-7; possibly TRBD2 for D (6 bases). CDR3 length: 14 amino acids. The germline V and J ends were trimmed by 7 bases and 6 bases, with 19 bases remaining between them. The germline gives CDR1 MNHEY, CDR2 SVGAGI. CDR3 nucleotide sequence: TGTGCCAGCACCCCCCGCGGGGAAGCGCGCGAGCAGTACTTC. Encoded protein: CASTPRGEAREQYF.

This sequence joins TRBV12-5 and TRBJ2-5, with 9 positions matching TRBD2. This CDR3 is built from 17 residues. The junction had 15 bases not matched to a gene; V was cut back by 5 bases and J by 5 bases. CDR1 and CDR2 (germline): LGHNT, FRNRAP. CDR3 residues: CASGGPRGVAGEETQYF. The CDR3 DNA sequence: TGTGCTAGTGGTGGGCCCCGGGGGGTAGCGGGGGAGGAGACCCAGTACTTC.

The V and J genes are TRBV7-2 and TRBJ2-2; perhaps TRBD2 as D (7 bases). The V end lost 5 bases, the J end lost 7 bases, and 17 bases lay between the germline ends. Per the germline V gene, CDR1 is SGHTA and CDR2 is FQGNSA. The CDR3 consists of 15 residues. The CDR3 nucleotides read TGTGCCAGCAGCACCATAGGGGGGGGGATCGGGGAGCTGTTTTTT. Protein product: CASSTIGGGIGELFF.

The V call is TRBV7-8, the J call TRBJ2-7; D gene unclear. V was cut by 5 bases and J by 3 bases, with 11 bases left in between. The CDR3 contains 13 residues. Germline CDR1 is SGHVS and CDR2 is FQNEAQ. The CDR3 region has the DNA TGTGCCAGCAGCCGTCGAGATGGCTACGAGCAGTACTTC. This codes for CASSRRDGYEQYF.

The chain joins TRBV19 to TRBJ1-1, with D perhaps TRBD1 (6 bases). Trimming cost V 5 bases and J 3 bases, with 16 bases left between them. Germline V gene lookup returns CDR1 LNHDA and CDR2 SQIVND (reference sequence). The CDR3 contains 15 residues. CDR3 in amino acids: CASSPRGHRDTEAFF. CDR3 coding DNA: TGTGCCAGTAGTCCCCGGGGACATAGGGACACTGAAGCTTTCTTT.

CDR3 amino acids: CASSVDLGLAGGPSSYNEQFF. The CDR3 DNA reads TGTGCCAGCAGCGTAGATCTCGGTCTAGCGGGGGGTCCTAGCTCCTACAATGAGCAGTTCTTC. V usage is TRBV9 and J usage is TRBJ2-1; 11 bases line up with TRBD2. The CDR3 spans 21 residues. Trimming removed 0 bases from V and 0 bases from J; junction bases left unmatched: 14. Germline-derived CDR1 and CDR2 are SGDLS and YYNGEE.

This clone has a single count. This rearrangement joins TRBV6-5 to TRBJ1-2; D possibly corresponds to TRBD1 (5 bases). The CDR3 is made up of 13 amino acids. V gave up 6 bases and J gave up 1 base, with 9 bases separating them. Germline V gene data show CDR1 as MNHEY and CDR2 as SVGAGI. CDR3 in DNA: TGTGCCAGCAGCTACAGGAGTAACTATGGCTACACCTTC. Translation: CASSYRSNYGYTF.

CDR3 protein: CASSEWGQEAFF. Here the CDR3 DNA reads TGTGCCAGCAGTGAGTGGGGACAGGAAGCTTTCTTT. The V gene is TRBV2, the J gene TRBJ1-1, with 7 bases aligning to TRBD1. After removal of 3 bases from V and 8 bases from J, the junction contained 3 bases not matched to a gene. The CDR3 loop spans 12 amino acids. Germline loops: CDR1 SNHLY, CDR2 FYNNEI.

The V call is TRBV18, the J call TRBJ2-1, with TRBD2 identical over 11 bases. The CDR3 length is 17 residues. V trimming: 5 bases; J trimming: 0 bases; junction bases outside the gene matches: 6. Germline loops: CDR1 KGHSH, CDR2 LQKENI. CDR3 amino acids: CASSSGTSGFSYNEQFF. In DNA form, the CDR3 reads TGTGCCAGCTCATCCGGGACTAGCGGCTTCTCCTACAATGAGCAGTTCTTC. Supplemented by reference TRBV18 and TRBJ2-1, the full variable domain reads NAGVMQNPRHLVRRRGQEARLRCSPMKGHSHVYWYRQLPEEGLKFMVYLQKENIIDESGMPKERFSAEFPKEGPSILRIQQVVRGDSAAYFCASSSGTSGFSYNEQFFGPGTRLTVL.

This clone was found a few times. V is TRBV7-2 and J is TRBJ1-2; weak D call: TRBD1 (6 bases). This CDR3 comprises 17 residues. Trimming left V 3 bases short and J 6 bases short, with 23 bases between. CDR1 SGHTA and CDR2 FQGNSA come from the germline V gene. Here the CDR3 reads CASSFRPVGGGSNGYTF. CDR3 coding DNA: TGTGCCAGCAGCTTTCGCCCCGTCGGGGGGGGCTCAAATGGCTACACCTTC.

This rearrangement joins TRBV9 to TRBJ1-6; D is ambiguous. Germline V lookup: CDR1 SGDLS, CDR2 YYNGEE. This CDR3 comprises 13 residues. The V gene lost 0 bases and the J gene lost 10 bases, with 8 bases spanning the gap. CDR3 nucleotide sequence: TGTGCCAGCAGCGTAGCTCAGGAATCACCCCTCCACTTT. Translation gives CASSVAQESPLHF.

The chain uses TRBV19 and TRBJ1-2, with a possible D match to TRBD1 (5 bases). Germline CDR1 LNHDA, CDR2 SQIVND (reference sequence). V lost 5 bases, J lost 4 bases, and 17 bases lay in between. The CDR3 length is 15 residues. CDR3 amino acids: CASSFDRERSYGYTF. CDR3 coding DNA: TGTGCCAGTAGTTTCGACAGAGAACGATCCTATGGCTACACCTTC.

The CDR3: CAISEGSGNTIYF. The CDR3, as DNA: TGTGCCATCAGTGAGGGGTCGGGGAACACCATATATTTT. The chain couples TRBV10-3 to TRBJ1-3; D call uncertain. This CDR3 is 13 amino acids long. Germline V gene sequence: CDR1 ENHRY, CDR2 SYGVKD. The V end was cut by 2 bases, the J end by 7 bases, with 9 bases between.

This chain connects TRBV6-4 to TRBJ2-3; 11 bases match TRBD2. V was clipped by 6 bases and J by 1 base; unmatched bases: 6. Germline V gene lookup returns CDR1 MRHNA and CDR2 SNTAGT. The CDR3 consists of 16 residues. The CDR3 sequence is CASRYSGLAGTDTQYF. The DNA for the CDR3 is TGTGCCAGCAGATATTCGGGACTAGCGGGCACAGATACGCAGTATTTT.

This clone has just a few counts. The V gene is TRBV7-2, the J gene TRBJ1-5, with unresolved D. CDR1 and CDR2 from the germline V gene are SGHTA and FQGNSA. V shed 3 bases and J shed 5 bases, with 8 bases lying between them. The CDR3 is 13 amino acids. Written as DNA, the CDR3 is TGTGCCAGCAGCTTTAATTTCCATCAGCCCCAGCATTTT. It translates to CASSFNFHQPQHF.

This sequence joins TRBV6-5 and TRBJ2-5; no reliable D call. Germline V lookup: CDR1 MNHEY, CDR2 SVGAGI. The CDR3 has 13 amino acids. The V gene lost 2 bases and the J gene lost 1 base, with 5 bases spanning the gap. CDR3 loop: CASSYNSQETQYF. The CDR3 DNA sequence: TGTGCCAGCAGTTACAACAGCCAAGAGACCCAGTACTTC.

Here the CDR3 DNA reads TGTGCCAGCAGCTTAGATCTCCCCAATTCACCCCTCCACTTT. Translation: CASSLDLPNSPLHF. V is TRBV7-6 and J is TRBJ1-6; D not certain. CDR1 and CDR2 from the germline V gene are SGHVS and FNYEAQ. This CDR3 region has 14 residues. Trimming pared 1 base from V and 7 bases from J, leaving 8 bases between.

The gene calls are TRBV10-3 and TRBJ1-1; no firm D call. CDR3 length equals 13 residues. Per the germline V gene, CDR1 is ENHRY and CDR2 is SYGVKD. Trimming stripped 3 bases from V and 4 bases from J, with 9 bases between. The CDR3 loop is CAISDTAGTEAFF. The CDR3 region has the DNA TGTGCCATCAGTGATACAGCGGGCACTGAAGCTTTCTTT.

The V gene is TRBV19, the J gene TRBJ2-7; 7 nucleotides agree with TRBD1. Germline V gene data show CDR1 as LNHDA and CDR2 as SQIVND (reference sequence). Losses at the gene ends were 3 bases for V and 2 bases for J; bases not matched to a gene: 7. The CDR3 totals 15 residues. The CDR3: CASSIATGTAYEQYF. The DNA for the CDR3 is TGTGCCAGTAGTATTGCAACCGGGACAGCCTACGAGCAGTACTTC.

This clone was observed a few times. J is TRBJ2-1 and V is TRBV5-1; D perhaps matches TRBD1 (6 bases). V dropped 0 bases and J dropped 8 bases, with 15 bases sitting between them. Germline-derived CDR1 and CDR2 are SGHRS and YFSETQ. This CDR3 spans 15 amino acids. The DNA of the CDR3 is TGCGCCAGCAGCTTGGCCTTACAGGGTGGCGATGAGCAGTTCTTC. Translated: CASSLALQGGDEQFF.

This clone was observed once. V and J are TRBV5-1 and TRBJ1-3, with D maybe TRBD1 (5 bases). The germline V and J ends were trimmed by 5 bases and 0 bases, with 9 bases remaining between them. The CDR3 length is 14 residues. Germline V gene sequence: CDR1 SGHRS, CDR2 YFSETQ. The CDR3 bases are TGCGCCAGCAGAGGGGCTCTCTCTGGAAACACCATATATTTT. Protein product: CASRGALSGNTIYF.

The rearrangement joins TRBV2 to TRBJ2-1; 10 bases fit TRBD2. Trimming removed 8 bases from V and 2 bases from J; junction bases left unmatched: 9. Germline assignment: CDR1 SNHLY and CDR2 FYNNEI. CDR3 length: 16 amino acids. CDR3 bases: TGTGCCAGCGTGGGTGGACTAGCGGAGACCTACAATGAGCAGTTCTTC. Translated: CASVGGLAETYNEQFF.

The V gene is TRBV19, the J gene TRBJ1-5, with 8 bases fitting TRBD1. The CDR3 length is 15 residues. Germline lookup yields CDR1 LNHDA and CDR2 SQIVND (reference sequence). J was trimmed by 8 bases and V by 3 bases; bases with no gene match: 9. CDR3 in DNA: TGTGCCAGTAGTATTGTTTTGGCAGGGGGCGAGCCCCAGCATTTT. This sequence encodes CASSIVLAGGEPQHF.

The J gene is TRBJ2-1, the V gene TRBV13; 7 bases line up with TRBD1. After removal of 4 bases from V and 4 bases from J, the junction contained 7 bases not matched to a gene. The CDR3 is made up of 15 amino acids. Looked up from germline, CDR1 is PRHDT and CDR2 is FYEKMQ (reference sequence). The chain's CDR3 is CASSSGQKQYNEQFF. The CDR3 coding sequence is TGTGCCAGCAGCTCGGGACAGAAACAATACAATGAGCAGTTCTTC.

In this sample, this clone turned up a few times. The gene calls are TRBV30 and TRBJ1-4; no reliable D call. Trimming stripped 0 bases from V and 4 bases from J, with 12 bases between. Germline lookup yields CDR1 GTSNPN and CDR2 SVGIG (reference sequence). The CDR3 is made up of 15 amino acids. CDR3 bases: TGTGCCTGGAGTGTACGGCGGGCCAGTAATGAAAAACTGTTTTTT. It translates to CAWSVRRASNEKLFF.

This chain uses TRBV10-3 with TRBJ1-6; D ambiguous. The ends were cut back, 0 bases at V and 0 bases at J, with 9 bases in the middle. The CDR3 consists of 17 residues. In germline, CDR1 is ENHRY, CDR2 SYGVKD. Written as DNA, the CDR3 is TGTGCCATCAGTGAGTCGAAGGGAGGCTCCTATAATTCACCCCTCCACTTT. This translates into CAISESKGGSYNSPLHF.